This T cell receptor beta chain was observed in a study of blood T cell repertoires in COVID-19. Trimming left V 4 bases short and J 5 bases short, with 13 bases between. The CDR3 has 14 amino acids. Germline V CDR1 and CDR2: SGDLS, YYNGEE. Assay used: immunoSEQ multiplex PCR; TCRdb lists only in-frame clones, some missing. Of about 120,000 clones in the sample, roughly 86% are singletons; the top ten hold 3.5% to 4.5%. The chain recombines TRBV9 with TRBJ2-1; the D gene is possibly TRBD2 (7 bases). The TCR was taken from a man aged 35-49 years with acute or convalescent COVID-19. The sample consisted of peripheral blood. The CDR3 nucleotides are TGTGCCAGCAGCAACCGGGGGGCTAACAATGAGCAGTTCTTC. This gives the protein CASSNRGANNEQFF.